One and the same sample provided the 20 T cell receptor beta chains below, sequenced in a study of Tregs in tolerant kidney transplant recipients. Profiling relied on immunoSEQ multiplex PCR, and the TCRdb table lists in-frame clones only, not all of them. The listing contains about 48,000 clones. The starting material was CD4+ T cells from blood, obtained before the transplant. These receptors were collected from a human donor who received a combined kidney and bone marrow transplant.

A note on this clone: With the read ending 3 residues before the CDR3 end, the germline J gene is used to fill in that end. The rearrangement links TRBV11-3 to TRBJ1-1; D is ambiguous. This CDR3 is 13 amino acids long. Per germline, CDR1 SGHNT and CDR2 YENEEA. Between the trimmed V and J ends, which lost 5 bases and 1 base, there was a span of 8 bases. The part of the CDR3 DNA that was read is TGTGCCAGCAGCGTCACGCGGAACACTGAA. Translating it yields CASSVTRNTE. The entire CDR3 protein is CASSVTRNTEAFF.

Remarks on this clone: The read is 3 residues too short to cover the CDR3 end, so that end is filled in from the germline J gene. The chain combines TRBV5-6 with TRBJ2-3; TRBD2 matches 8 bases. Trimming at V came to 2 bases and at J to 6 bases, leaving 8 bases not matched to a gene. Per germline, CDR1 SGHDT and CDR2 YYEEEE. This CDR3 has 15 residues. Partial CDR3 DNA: TGTGCCAGCAGCTTCAGGACTAGCCTCGCGGATACG. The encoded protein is CASSFRTSLADT. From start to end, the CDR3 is CASSFRTSLADTQYF. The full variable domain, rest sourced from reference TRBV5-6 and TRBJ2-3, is DAGVTQSPTHLIKTRGQQVTLRCSPKSGHDTVSWYQQALGQGPQFIFQYYEEEERQRGNFPDRFSGHQFPNYSSELNVNALLLGDSALYLCASSFRTSLADTQYFGPGTRLTVL.

CDR3 amino acids: CASSPRQGLGEKLFF. Partial CDR3 DNA: TGTGCCAGCAGTCCCCGACAGGGGCTGGGGGAAAAA. V is TRBV2 and J is TRBJ1-4; 8 bases are a match to TRBD1. The missing CDR3 end, 3 residues past where the read stops, is filled in from the germline J gene. Losses at the gene ends were 5 bases for V and 8 bases for J; bases not matched to a gene: 10. The CDR3 is 15 residues long. The V gene's germline CDR1 is SNHLY and CDR2 FYNNEI.

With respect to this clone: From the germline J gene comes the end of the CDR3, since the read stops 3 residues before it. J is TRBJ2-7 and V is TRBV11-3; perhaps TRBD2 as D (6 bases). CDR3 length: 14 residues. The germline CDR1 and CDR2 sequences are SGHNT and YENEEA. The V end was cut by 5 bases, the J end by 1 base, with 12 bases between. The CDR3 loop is CASSRGGESYEQYF. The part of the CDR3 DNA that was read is TGTGCCAGCAGCCGCGGAGGGGAGTCCTACGAG.

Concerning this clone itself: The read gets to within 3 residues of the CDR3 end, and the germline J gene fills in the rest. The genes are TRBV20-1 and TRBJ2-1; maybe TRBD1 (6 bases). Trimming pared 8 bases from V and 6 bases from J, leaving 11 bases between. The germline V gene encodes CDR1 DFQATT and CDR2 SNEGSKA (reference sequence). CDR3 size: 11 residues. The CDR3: CSFGQLNEQFF. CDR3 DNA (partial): TGCAGTTTCGGACAGCTCAATGAG.

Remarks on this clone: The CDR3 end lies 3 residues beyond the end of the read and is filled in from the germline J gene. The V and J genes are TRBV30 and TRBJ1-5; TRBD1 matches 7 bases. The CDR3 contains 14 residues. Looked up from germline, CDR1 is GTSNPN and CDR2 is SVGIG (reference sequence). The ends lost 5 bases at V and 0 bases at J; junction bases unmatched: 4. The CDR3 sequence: CAWSQGNSNQPQHF. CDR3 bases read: TGTGCCTGGTCACAGGGGAATAGCAATCAGCCC.

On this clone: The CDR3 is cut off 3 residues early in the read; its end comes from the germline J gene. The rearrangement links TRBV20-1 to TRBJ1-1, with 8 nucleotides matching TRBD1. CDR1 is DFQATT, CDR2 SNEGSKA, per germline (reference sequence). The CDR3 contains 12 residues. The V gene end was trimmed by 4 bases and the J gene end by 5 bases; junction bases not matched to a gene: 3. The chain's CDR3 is CSATRTGTEAFF. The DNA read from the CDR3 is TGCAGTGCTACCCGGACAGGGACTGAA.

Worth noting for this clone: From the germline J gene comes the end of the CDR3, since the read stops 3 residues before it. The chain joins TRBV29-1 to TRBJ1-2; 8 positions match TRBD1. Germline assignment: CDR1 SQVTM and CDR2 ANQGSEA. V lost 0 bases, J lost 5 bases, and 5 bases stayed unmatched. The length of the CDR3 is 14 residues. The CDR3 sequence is CSVEDSGGVYGYTF. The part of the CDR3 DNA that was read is TGCAGCGTTGAAGATTCAGGGGGCGTTTATGGC.

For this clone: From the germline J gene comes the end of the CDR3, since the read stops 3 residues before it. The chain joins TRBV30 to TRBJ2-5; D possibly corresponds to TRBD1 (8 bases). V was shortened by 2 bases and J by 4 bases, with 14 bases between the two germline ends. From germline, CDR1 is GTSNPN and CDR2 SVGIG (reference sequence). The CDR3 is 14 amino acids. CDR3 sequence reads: CAWSFGGTGETQYF. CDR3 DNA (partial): TGTGCCTGGAGTTTCGGGGGGACAGGAGAGACC.

The CDR3 bases that were read are TGTGCCAGCAGCTTCGTTAACAGGGGA. Translation: CASSFVNRG. The whole CDR3 protein is CASSFVNRGAFF. The chain joins TRBV5-6 to TRBJ1-1; the match to TRBD1 covers 7 bases. The CDR3 end is not reached by the read, which stops 3 residues before it; the germline J gene fills it in. The CDR3 is 12 amino acids. Germline CDR1 SGHDT, CDR2 YYEEEE.

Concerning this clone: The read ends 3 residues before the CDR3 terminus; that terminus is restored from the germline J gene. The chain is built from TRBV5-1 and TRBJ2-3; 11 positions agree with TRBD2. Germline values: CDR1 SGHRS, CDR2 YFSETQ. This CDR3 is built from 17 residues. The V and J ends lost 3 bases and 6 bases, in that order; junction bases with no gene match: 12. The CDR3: CASSSLQVAGGFDTQYF. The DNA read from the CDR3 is TGCGCCAGCAGCTCCCTACAGGTAGCGGGAGGGTTCGATACG. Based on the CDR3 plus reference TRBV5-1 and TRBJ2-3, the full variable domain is KAGVTQTPRYLIKTRGQQVTLSCSPISGHRSVSWYQQTPGQGLQFLFEYFSETQRNKGNFPGRFSGRQFSNSRSEMNVSTLELGDSALYLCASSSLQVAGGFDTQYFGPGTRLTVL.

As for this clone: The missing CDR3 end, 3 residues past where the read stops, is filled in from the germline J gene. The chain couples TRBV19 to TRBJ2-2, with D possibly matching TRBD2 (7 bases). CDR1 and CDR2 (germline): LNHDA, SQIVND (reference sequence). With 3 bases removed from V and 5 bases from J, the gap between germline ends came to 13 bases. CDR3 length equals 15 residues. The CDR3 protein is CASSIGRGGTGELFF. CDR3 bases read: TGTGCCAGTAGTATTGGCAGGGGAGGGACCGGGGAG.

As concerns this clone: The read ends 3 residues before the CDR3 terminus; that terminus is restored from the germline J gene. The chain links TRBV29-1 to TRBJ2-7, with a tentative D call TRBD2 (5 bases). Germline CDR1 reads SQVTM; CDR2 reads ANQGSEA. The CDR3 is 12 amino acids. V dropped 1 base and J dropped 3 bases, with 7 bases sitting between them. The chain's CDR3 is CSVEVRGYEQYF. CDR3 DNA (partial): TGCAGCGTTGAAGTCCGGGGCTACGAG.

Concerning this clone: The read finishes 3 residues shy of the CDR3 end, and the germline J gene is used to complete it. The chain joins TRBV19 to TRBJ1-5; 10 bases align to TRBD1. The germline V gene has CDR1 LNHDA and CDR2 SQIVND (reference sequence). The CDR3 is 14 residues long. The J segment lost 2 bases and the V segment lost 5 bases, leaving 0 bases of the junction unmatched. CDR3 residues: CASSGTGGNQPQHF. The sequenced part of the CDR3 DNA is TGTGCCAGTAGTGGGACAGGGGGCAATCAGCCC.

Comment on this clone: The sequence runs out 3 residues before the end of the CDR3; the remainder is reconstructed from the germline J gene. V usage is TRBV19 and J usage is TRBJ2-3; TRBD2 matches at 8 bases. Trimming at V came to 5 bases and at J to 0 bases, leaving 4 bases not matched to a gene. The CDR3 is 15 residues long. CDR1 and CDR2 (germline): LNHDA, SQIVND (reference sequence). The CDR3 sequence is CASSLGGRSTDTQYF. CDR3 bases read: TGTGCCAGTAGTTTGGGCGGGAGGAGCACAGATACG.

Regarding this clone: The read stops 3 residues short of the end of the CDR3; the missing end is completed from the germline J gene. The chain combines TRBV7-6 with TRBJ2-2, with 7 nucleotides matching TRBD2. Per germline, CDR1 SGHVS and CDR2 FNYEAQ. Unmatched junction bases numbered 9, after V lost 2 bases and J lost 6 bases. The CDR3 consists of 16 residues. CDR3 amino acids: CASSLLPGGNAGELFF. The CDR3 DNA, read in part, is TGTGCCAGCAGCTTATTGCCGGGGGGAAACGCCGGGGAG.

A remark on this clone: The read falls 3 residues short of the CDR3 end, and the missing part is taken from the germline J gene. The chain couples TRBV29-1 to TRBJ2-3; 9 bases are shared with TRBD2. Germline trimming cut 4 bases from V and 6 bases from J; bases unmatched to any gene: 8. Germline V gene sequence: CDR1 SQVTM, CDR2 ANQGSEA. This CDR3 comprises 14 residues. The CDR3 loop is CSVALRGGLDTQYF. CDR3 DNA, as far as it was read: TGCAGCGTTGCGTTGCGGGGGGGGTTGGATACG.

The CDR3 reads CAWAYGTSGMVGELFF. The CDR3 bases that were read are TGTGCCTGGGCCTACGGGACTAGCGGGATGGTCGGGGAG. The chain recombines TRBV30 with TRBJ2-2; 13 bases line up with TRBD2. The read comes to an end 3 residues before the CDR3 does, leaving the germline J gene to fill in the end. Looked up from germline, CDR1 is GTSNPN and CDR2 is SVGIG (reference sequence). CDR3 size: 16 residues. J gave up 7 bases and V 5 bases, and 10 bases lay outside the gene matches. Drawing the rest from reference TRBV30 and TRBJ2-2, the complete variable domain is SQTIHQWPATLVQPVGSPLSLECTVEGTSNPNLYWYRQAAGRGLQLLFYSVGIGQISSEVPQNLSASRPQDRQFILSSKKLLLSDSGFYLCAWAYGTSGMVGELFFGEGSRLTVL.

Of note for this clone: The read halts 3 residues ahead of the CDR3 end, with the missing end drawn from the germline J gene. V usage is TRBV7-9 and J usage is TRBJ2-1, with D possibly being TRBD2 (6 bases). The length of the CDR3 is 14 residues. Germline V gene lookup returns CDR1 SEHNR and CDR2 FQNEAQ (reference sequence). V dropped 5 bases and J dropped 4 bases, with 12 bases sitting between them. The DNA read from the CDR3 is TGTGCCAGCAGCGCCCCGACTAGTTACAATGAG. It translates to CASSAPTSYNE. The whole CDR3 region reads CASSAPTSYNEQFF.

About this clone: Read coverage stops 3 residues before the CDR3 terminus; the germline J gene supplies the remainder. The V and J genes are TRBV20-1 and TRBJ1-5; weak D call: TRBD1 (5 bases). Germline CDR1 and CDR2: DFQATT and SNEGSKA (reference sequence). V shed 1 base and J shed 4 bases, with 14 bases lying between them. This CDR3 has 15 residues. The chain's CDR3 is CSARVGGAGNQPQHF. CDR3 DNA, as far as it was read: TGCAGTGCTAGAGTGGGCGGAGCAGGGAATCAGCCC.